This T cell receptor beta chain was found in a study of cytotoxic CD8 clonotypes in ibrutinib-treated CLL. At the level of the study: Following treatment for a median around twelve months, range 6 to 36, response samples were then taken.

The CDR3 totals 13 residues. The germline V and J ends were trimmed by 10 bases and 3 bases, with 12 bases remaining between them. CDR1 and CDR2 (germline): LNHDA, SQIVND (reference sequence). A few counts support this clone. The antigen remains undetermined. Using immunoSEQ multiplex PCR, the repertoire was profiled, and TCRdb retains in-frame clones only, with some absent. The data hold 60,000 to 75,000 clones, with around nine tenths observed a single time. Notes on the study in general: Higher clonality was seen at ibrutinib response and a return toward baseline at progression.

The chain combines TRBV19 with TRBJ2-2; D gene unclear. Sequences were derived from PBMCs, sampled after 12 months of ibrutinib treatment. This sequence originates from a human donor with chronic lymphocytic leukemia. This chain's CDR3 is CATQTEYTGELFF. CDR3 DNA sequence: TGTGCCACCCAAACAGAATACACCGGGGAGCTGTTTTTT. Full variable domain (missing parts from reference TRBV19 and TRBJ2-2): DGGITQSPKYLFRKEGQNVTLSCEQNLNHDAMYWYRQDPGQGLRLIYYSQIVNDFQKGDIAEGYSVSREKKESFPLTVTSAQKNPTAFYLCATQTEYTGELFFGEGSRLTVL.